A selection of T cell receptor beta chains follows, all from one sample in a study of T cells in Graves' hyperthyroidism and ophthalmopathy. One entry per CDR3 protein, called by TCRdb with MiXCR from the multiplex PCR reads. The sample records around 560,000 distinct CDR3 sequences, roughly a sixth being singletons. Sequencing input: blood. These receptors came from a woman between 18 and 29 years old with Graves' hyperthyroidism. Each CDR3 is given with its conserved first and last residue. Fields, in order: clone size, D gene, V gene, J gene, CDR3 DNA, CDR3 protein. The D gene is left open where the match is weak. Clone size is stated in some rows and not others, as once, few, many or a class when expanded.

.,.,TRBV11-2,TRBJ2-1,TGTGCCAGCAGCTCCTTAAGTGAGCGGAGCTCCTACAATGAGCAGTTCTTC,CASSSLSERSSYNEQFF
many,.,TRBV2,TRBJ2-1,TGTGCCATCCCGTGGGGAGAGGTCTACAATGAGCAGTTCTTC,CAIPWGEVYNEQFF
.,TRBD1,TRBV7-2,TRBJ2-7,TGTGCCAGCAGCTCCTCGTTTCAGGGGGATGACGAGCAGTACTTC,CASSSSFQGDDEQYF
many,TRBD2,TRBV12-3/TRBV12-4,TRBJ2-7,TGTGCCAGCAGTATCAGGGTCGGGGGGTACGAGCAGTACTTC,CASSIRVGGYEQYF
many,.,TRBV28,TRBJ2-4,TGTGCCAGCAGTTTACAAGGGGCGGCCAAAAACATTCAGTACTTC,CASSLQGAAKNIQYF
many,.,TRBV20-1,TRBJ1-5,TGCAGTGCTAGAGCCACAGACAATCAGCCCCAGCATTTT,CSARATDNQPQHF
.,.,TRBV6-1,TRBJ1-6,TGTGCCAGCAGCCCAGGCGGGGGGAGAGGTTCACCCCTCCACTTT,CASSPGGGRGSPLHF
.,TRBD1,TRBV6-4,TRBJ1-2,TGTGCCAGCAGTGACTCGCCTTTTACCCGGACAGGGGGCCCCTATGGCTACACCTTC,CASSDSPFTRTGGPYGYTF
many,TRBD2,TRBV28,TRBJ2-3,TGTGCCAGCAACCCGACTAGCGGGAGAGAGCCAGATACGCAGTATTTT,CASNPTSGREPDTQYF
many,TRBD2,TRBV20-1,TRBJ2-7,TGCAGTGCTAGTCGGGAGGGCCCGTATTACGAGCAGTACTTC,CSASREGPYYEQYF
.,TRBD2,TRBV6-5,TRBJ2-5,TGTGCCAGCAGTAACCCATCGACTAGCGGAAAAGAGACCCAGTACTTC,CASSNPSTSGKETQYF
many,.,TRBV18,TRBJ2-3,TGTGCCAGCTCTGCTAGTCGCACAGATACGCAGTATTTT,CASSASRTDTQYF
many,TRBD2,TRBV6-2/TRBV6-3,TRBJ2-3,TGTGCCAGCAAGTACGCGGGGGGGCCGTGGAATACGCAGTATTTT,CASKYAGGPWNTQYF
.,.,TRBV30,TRBJ2-7,TGTGCCTGGAGTCCACTGGGGGCAGGGAGTGAGCAGTACTTC,CAWSPLGAGSEQYF
few,TRBD2,TRBV12-5,TRBJ2-1,TGTGCTAGTGGTTTGGTAGTTACTAGCGGGGGGAATGAGCAGTTCTTC,CASGLVVTSGGNEQFF
.,TRBD1,TRBV30,TRBJ1-5,TGTGCCTGGAGTCGGACAGGGGGAAATCAGCCCCAGCATTTT,CAWSRTGGNQPQHF
many,TRBD1,TRBV2,TRBJ1-5,TGTGCCAGCGGGGCAACAGGGTCAGGGGGCCAGCCCCAGCATTTT,CASGATGSGGQPQHF
few,.,TRBV5-1,TRBJ2-3,TGCGCCAGCAGCTGGGGGAGTGGCACAGATACGCAGTATTTT,CASSWGSGTDTQYF
few,.,TRBV5-1,TRBJ1-4,TGCGCCAGCAGGGCAGGGGACGGCACCAATGAAAAACTGTTTTTT,CASRAGDGTNEKLFF
many,TRBD1,TRBV7-2,TRBJ2-7,TGTGCCAGCAGCTGGGGGGGGACAGGGGCGAACGAGCAGTACTTC,CASSWGGTGANEQYF
many,.,TRBV5-1,TRBJ2-1,TGCGCCAGCAGCTTGGATCGCGGCAGGGCAACATACAATGAGCAGTTCTTC,CASSLDRGRATYNEQFF
.,TRBD1,TRBV5-4,TRBJ1-1,TGTGCCAGCAGCTTAAGACAGGGCAAGGGAGCTTTCTTT,CASSLRQGKGAFF
few,.,TRBV20-1,TRBJ1-4,TGCAGTGTTGGCACAACTAATGAAAAACTGTTTTTT,CSVGTTNEKLFF
.,.,TRBV24-1,TRBJ2-5,TGTGCCACCAGTGAGGGGGGGACAGCAGAAGAGACCCAGTACTTC,CATSEGGTAEETQYF
many,TRBD1,TRBV30,TRBJ2-2,TGTGCCTGGAGCTCGGACAGGGTTATAGCCGGGGAGCTGTTTTTT,CAWSSDRVIAGELFF
many,.,TRBV2,TRBJ2-1,TGTGCCAGCAGTCGTCTCGGACGGGTAAAGTTCTTC,CASSRLGRVKFF
many,.,TRBV3-1,TRBJ1-1,TGTGCCAGCGCGGCGTTCAGGAACACTGAAGCTTTCTTT,CASAAFRNTEAFF
many,.,TRBV7-9,TRBJ1-1,TGTGCCAGCAGCTTAGGGGACACTGGCTCCCTTGAAGCTTTCTTT,CASSLGDTGSLEAFF
.,TRBD1,TRBV6-2/TRBV6-3,TRBJ2-7,TGTGCCAGCAGTTACGATCGAGACAGGGACTACGAGCAGTACTTC,CASSYDRDRDYEQYF
.,TRBD1,TRBV18,TRBJ1-1,TGTGCCAGCTCACCAGGGACAGTGGGGACTGAAGCTTTCTTT,CASSPGTVGTEAFF
.,TRBD1,TRBV7-8,TRBJ1-5,TGTGCCAGCAGCTCATCTAAGGGACAGGGAGGCCAGCCCCAGCATTTT,CASSSSKGQGGQPQHF
.,TRBD2,TRBV5-6,TRBJ2-5,TGTGCCAGCAGCCGAAGACTAGCGGGGGGCATAAACCAAGAGACCCAGTACTTC,CASSRRLAGGINQETQYF
many,TRBD2,TRBV5-5,TRBJ2-5,TGTGCCAGCAGCTCAATGAGGGGAGGGGAGACCCAGTACTTC,CASSSMRGGETQYF
few,.,TRBV12-3/TRBV12-4,TRBJ1-6,TGTGCCACTTCTCATAGCTCCTATAATTCACCCCTCCACTTT,CATSHSSYNSPLHF
few,TRBD1,TRBV7-9,TRBJ2-5,TGTGCCAGCAGCTTACCAGACAGGGGGCGAGAGACCCAGTACTTC,CASSLPDRGRETQYF
.,.,TRBV27,TRBJ1-6,TGTGCCAGCAGGATGGGAGTCTCCTATAATTCACCCCTCCACTTT,CASRMGVSYNSPLHF
many,.,TRBV20-1,TRBJ1-1,TGCAGTGCTAGTAGGGTGGACACTGAAGCTTTCTTT,CSASRVDTEAFF
many,.,TRBV30,TRBJ2-5,TGTGCCTGGAGTGTAACGGGAAGGAGGGAGACCCAGTACTTC,CAWSVTGRRETQYF
.,TRBD2,TRBV25-1,TRBJ2-3,TGTGCCAGCAGTGACCCTTCTAGCGGGGCTGGAGATACGCAGTATTTT,CASSDPSSGAGDTQYF
few,.,TRBV19,TRBJ2-3,TGTGCCAGTAGTATCCCCCCGAGGTCGGATACGCAGTATTTT,CASSIPPRSDTQYF
few,.,TRBV9,TRBJ1-3,TGTGCCAGCAGCGTTGTCGAGTCTGGAAACACCATATATTTT,CASSVVESGNTIYF
few,TRBD2,TRBV5-5,TRBJ2-1,TGTGCCAGCAGCCGTAATTTCGGGGGGGATGTCAATGAGCAGTTCTTC,CASSRNFGGDVNEQFF
many,TRBD1,TRBV12-3/TRBV12-4,TRBJ1-5,TGTGCCAGCAGTTTGCGACAGGGTAGTAATCAGCCCCAGCATTTT,CASSLRQGSNQPQHF
.,.,TRBV7-9,TRBJ1-3,TGTGCCAGCAGCTTAAGCCAGACAGGCTCTGGAAACACCATATATTTT,CASSLSQTGSGNTIYF
few,.,TRBV9,TRBJ2-2,TGTGCCAGCAGCGTAGTTAGCGGAGGGCCCGGGGAGCTGTTTTTT,CASSVVSGGPGELFF
.,TRBD2,TRBV20-1,TRBJ2-5,TGCAGTGCTAGCAAGCCGGGGGGGGGGGAGACCCAGTACTTC,CSASKPGGGETQYF
many,.,TRBV30,TRBJ1-6,TGTGCCTGGAGAAGGCGTTCACCCCTCCACTTT,CAWRRRSPLHF
many,TRBD1,TRBV6-2/TRBV6-3,TRBJ1-2,TGTGCCAGCAGTTCCGGACAGGGCTCTATCGGCTACACCTTC,CASSSGQGSIGYTF
.,TRBD2,TRBV12-3/TRBV12-4,TRBJ2-3,TGTGCCAGCAGTTCCAGACTAGCGGGGGGGATTCGTAGCACAGATACGCAGTATTTT,CASSSRLAGGIRSTDTQYF
many,.,TRBV12-3/TRBV12-4,TRBJ1-1,TGTGCCAGCAGGCCCCTAACAGGGAGCACTGAAGCTTTCTTT,CASRPLTGSTEAFF
.,TRBD2,TRBV5-6,TRBJ2-7,TGTGCCAGCAAAGGAGCGGGGGAGCCTCAGGAGCAGTACTTC,CASKGAGEPQEQYF
.,.,TRBV9,TRBJ2-2,TGTGCCAGCAGCGTAGATGGGGCCGCGAACACCGGGGAGCTGTTTTTT,CASSVDGAANTGELFF
many,TRBD1,TRBV2,TRBJ1-2,TGTGCCAGCAGTGCGGGACAGCTTTATGGCTACACCTTC,CASSAGQLYGYTF
few,TRBD1,TRBV4-3,TRBJ2-2,TGCGCCAGCAGGAGGGGGCTTGACACCGGGGAGCTGTTTTTT,CASRRGLDTGELFF
many,TRBD2,TRBV20-1,TRBJ2-1,TGCAGTGCTAGAGTATTGGGAGCGGGGCCGTTCTTC,CSARVLGAGPFF
many,.,TRBV2,TRBJ2-4,TGTGCCAGCCGGGGAGTCAAAAACATTCAGTACTTC,CASRGVKNIQYF
many,TRBD1,TRBV4-3,TRBJ1-2,TGCGCCAGCAGCCAAGGGTATCGACGCGCAGGACAGGACTATGGCTACACCTTC,CASSQGYRRAGQDYGYTF
.,.,TRBV13,TRBJ1-2,TGTGCCAGCAGCTTAGCCGCCAGGCCCTCTTATGGCTACACCTTC,CASSLAARPSYGYTF
many,.,TRBV5-4,TRBJ2-1,TGTGCCAGCAGCCAAAAAAGGGGTAGCGATGAGCAGTTCTTC,CASSQKRGSDEQFF